This T cell receptor beta chain was sequenced for a study of Graves' ophthalmopathy and Graves' hyperthyroidism (dated by TCRdb to between 2018 and 2020). Regarding the study in general: Hyperthyroidism was considered stable if no progression to ophthalmopathy occurred within 18 months of follow-up. For independent validation, a separate cohort was made up of 18 hyperthyroidism patients plus 17 patients who later progressed from hyperthyroidism to ophthalmopathy. In six or seven hyperthyroidism patients, the T-cell repertoires found in thyroid tissue were compared with those found in blood. TCR beta repertoire signatures were used to distinguish Graves' ophthalmopathy from Graves' hyperthyroidism and to predict progression to ophthalmopathy. To explore V-J signatures that distinguish ophthalmopathy from hyperthyroidism, a discovery set of under 110 patients was enrolled, made up of under 50 with ophthalmopathy and 57 with stable hyperthyroidism. In total, around 140 blood samples were TCR-sequenced: 43 ophthalmopathy, roughly 77 hyperthyroidism and approximately 17 hyperthyroidism-to-ophthalmopathy patients. Following sample collection, hyperthyroidism patients were given methimazole at a starting dose of 30 mg daily, and ophthalmopathy patients were given high-dose intravenous methylprednisolone. Study-wide findings and limitations: Ophthalmopathy was separated from stable hyperthyroidism by the 13-signature model with around 89% sensitivity and around 81% specificity in cross-validation and with 80%/75% in the test set. Most expanded thyroid clonotypes with a frequency above 0.001 also appeared in blood, which suggests that blood repertoires may reflect the immune response in the thyroid. In validation, the model predicted ophthalmopathy progression with about 70% sensitivity and approximately 75% specificity; 12 predicted patients were CT-confirmed with GO in a median of about 6.2 months. Sample size was not statistically predetermined, and group allocation was not concealed from the investigators.

For repertoire sequencing, the TCR beta CDR3 regions were amplified from RNA transcripts. The first round of RT-PCR was done with HTBI primers and the Qiagen OneStep RT-PCR kit, and was followed by a second round of multiplex PCR, then size selection and purification. The libraries underwent paired-end sequencing with 100 bp reads on an Illumina HiSeq2000. The paper's processing steps were these. Reads were processed with SOAPnuke, discarding reads with adapters, uncalled bases, mean Phred below 15, or no exact constant-primer or identifier match. COPE v1.2.5 was used to merge the high-quality paired reads. Each unique nucleotide sequence was defined as a clonotype, and clonotypes were aligned to IMGT TRB V, D and J references with MiTCR v1.1. Analysis was restricted to V-J combinations with a frequency above 0.0001, which covered approximately 99% of repertoires. For each V-J combination, a TCR clonal expansion and chaos score was defined as F50 clonal expansion divided by the chaos observed in the TCRdist matrix. Welch's t-statistics and random forest were used to reduce features to about a dozen V-J combinations, which were fed into a naive Bayes classifier. The similarity between thyroid and blood repertoires was quantified using the Morisita-Horn index. The raw public data were reprocessed by TCRdb itself: fastp quality trimming at Q25, MiXCR clonotype calling, in-frame beta chains only. CDR3 protein sequences are deduplicated, and each keeps its most common genes and DNA. These V and J calls originate from TCRdb's pipeline instead of the authors' own analysis. The sample data list over a million distinct CDR3 sequences, and roughly two fifths of these were observed just once. In total, the top ten clones hold more than 9.5% of the sample.

The germline V gene (reference sequence) provides CDR1 LNHDA and CDR2 SQIVND. Trimmed from V: 6 bases; trimmed from J: 4 bases; junction bases lacking a gene match: 11. The CDR3 contains 16 residues, cysteine and phenylalanine counted. CDR3 DNA only is kept here, 48 bases in frame from base 1. Patients with hyperthyroidism were aged 18 to 65 years, had been newly diagnosed, and had a disease duration of less than 2 months. Patients with other autoimmune diseases, uncontrolled infections, pregnancy or lactation were excluded. Diagnosis was based on clinical symptoms, serum thyroxine, TRAb, thyroid ultrasound and orbital computed tomography. Trizol reagent was used to extract the total RNA, and its quality was then checked on an Agilent 2100 Bioanalyzer. This clonotype was recorded a few times. Its target antigen remains unknown. Qualities for individual bases were not recorded, and no much larger clone is one base off.

The source of this sequence is an adult man with Graves' hyperthyroidism. The chain is encoded by TRBV19 joined to TRBJ2-2, and 7 junction bases match TRBD1. Sample: peripheral blood or thyroid tissue (not recorded which). The DNA sequence is given as TGTGCCAGTAGGATCGACGGGACAGTTACCACCGGGGAGCTGTTTTTT. This translates into CASRIDGTVTTGELFF.